The 23 T cell receptor beta chains listed next were all sequenced from one sample in a study of T cell clonality in common variable immunodeficiency. Some clones are missing from TCRdb's copy, which holds only in-frame ones; the method was immunoSEQ multiplex PCR. The sample includes approximately 81,000 clones, none of them occurring once. The sequencing sample was made of peripheral blood mononuclear cells. These receptors all come from a person aged 18-70 years in good health.

This clone was counted at least ten times. The CDR3 extends 3 residues past the end of the read, so its final part is completed from the germline J gene. The chain joins TRBV19 to TRBJ2-7; D not resolved. Germline V gene data show CDR1 as LNHDA and CDR2 as SQIVND (reference sequence). The CDR3 consists of 13 residues. The V end was cut by 6 bases, the J end by 0 bases, with 9 bases between. The CDR3 bases that were read are TGTGCCAGTAGGGGTCAGGCCTCCTACGAG. Amino acids: CASRGQASYE. The CDR3 in its entirety is CASRGQASYEQYF. Together with reference TRBV19 and TRBJ2-7, the CDR3 gives the full variable domain: DGGITQSPKYLFRKEGQNVTLSCEQNLNHDAMYWYRQDPGQGLRLIYYSQIVNDFQKGDIAEGYSVSREKKESFPLTVTSAQKNPTAFYLCASRGQASYEQYFGPGTRLTVT.

This clone appeared many times. From the germline J gene comes the end of the CDR3, since the read stops 3 residues before it. This chain connects TRBV9 to TRBJ2-3; a weak D match, TRBD2 (7 bases). CDR1 and CDR2 from the germline V gene are SGDLS and YYNGEE. V lost 4 bases to trimming and J lost 0 bases, with 15 bases between them. The CDR3 is made up of 16 amino acids. The sequenced part of the CDR3 DNA is TGTGCCAGCAGCCGCCTCGGGGGGCAGAGCACAGATACG. Translation: CASSRLGGQSTDT. In full, the CDR3 is CASSRLGGQSTDTQYF.

This clone showed up many times. The CDR3 end falls 3 residues outside the read, so it is completed with the germline J gene. The chain uses TRBV5-5 and TRBJ2-1, with D possibly TRBD2 on 5 matching bases. The germline V gene has CDR1 SGHKS and CDR2 YYEKEE (reference sequence). V lost 1 base, J lost 7 bases, and 15 bases lay in between. The length of the CDR3 is 15 residues. CDR3 in amino acids: CASSLLTTGGNEQFF. CDR3 DNA (partial): TGTGCCAGCAGCTTGCTGACTACTGGTGGAAATGAG.

Ten or more counts support this clone. The read comes to an end 3 residues before the CDR3 does, leaving the germline J gene to fill in the end. The V call is TRBV9, the J call TRBJ2-1; D gene uncertain. Germline V CDR1 and CDR2: SGDLS, YYNGEE. The CDR3 runs to 14 residues. Trimming cost V 4 bases and J 2 bases, with 10 bases left between them. The CDR3 loop reads CASSPSSAYNEQFF. CDR3 bases read: TGTGCCAGCAGCCCGAGTTCGGCCTACAATGAG.

Many counts were recorded for this clone. The DNA ends 3 residues before the CDR3 does, and the rest of the CDR3 is filled in from the germline J gene. The chain uses TRBV19 and TRBJ2-2, with TRBD2 matching over 11 bases. The V segment lost 8 bases and the J segment 1 base; nucleotides outside the gene matches: 6. The CDR3 consists of 16 residues. Germline-derived CDR1 and CDR2 are LNHDA and SQIVND (reference sequence). The CDR3 region is CASGLAGLQNTGELFF. The DNA read from the CDR3 is TGTGCCAGTGGACTAGCGGGTCTACAGAACACCGGGGAG.

This clone was observed at least ten times. The sequence runs out 3 residues before the end of the CDR3; the remainder is reconstructed from the germline J gene. The V call is TRBV7-2, the J call TRBJ1-2; TRBD1 matches at 8 bases. Trimming cost V 2 bases and J 7 bases; bases outside gene matches: 9. Per germline, CDR1 SGHTA and CDR2 FQGNSA. The CDR3 length is 15 residues. The covered CDR3 bases are TGTGCCAGCAGCTTAAGGACAGGGAAGAGGGGTGGC. Its translation is CASSLRTGKRGG. The full CDR3 is CASSLRTGKRGGYTF.

This clone was seen many times. The read halts 3 residues ahead of the CDR3 end, with the missing end drawn from the germline J gene. The rearrangement joins TRBV12-3 or TRBV12-4 to TRBJ2-3, with TRBD1 matching 9 bases. The CDR3 is 16 residues long. V was clipped by 5 bases and J by 4 bases; unmatched bases: 10. The covered CDR3 bases are TGTGCCAGCAGTACCCCCACGGGACAGGGACCAGATACG. It translates to CASSTPTGQGPDT. The CDR3 in full is CASSTPTGQGPDTQYF.

This clone was detected many times. This CDR3 reads CASSIQGMNTEAFF. The sequenced CDR3 bases are TGTGCCAGTAGTATTCAGGGGATGAACACTGAA. V gene TRBV19 combines with J gene TRBJ1-1, with D possibly being TRBD1 (6 bases). The read is 3 residues too short to cover the CDR3 end, so that end is filled in from the germline J gene. The CDR3 length is 14 residues. Per germline, CDR1 LNHDA and CDR2 SQIVND (reference sequence). Trimming pared 3 bases from V and 0 bases from J, leaving 8 bases between. Based on the CDR3 plus reference TRBV19 and TRBJ1-1, the full variable domain is DGGITQSPKYLFRKEGQNVTLSCEQNLNHDAMYWYRQDPGQGLRLIYYSQIVNDFQKGDIAEGYSVSREKKESFPLTVTSAQKNPTAFYLCASSIQGMNTEAFFGQGTRLTVV.

This clone appeared many times. The sequence runs out 3 residues before the end of the CDR3; the remainder is reconstructed from the germline J gene. The chain uses TRBV7-9 and TRBJ2-2; 7 bases line up with TRBD1. The germline V gene encodes CDR1 SEHNR and CDR2 FQNEAQ (reference sequence). This CDR3 is built from 14 residues. Partial CDR3 DNA: TGTGCCAGCAGCTCACAGGGGCGTGATGAAAAG. It codes for CASSSQGRDEK. The full CDR3 protein reads CASSSQGRDEKLFF.

Ten or more counts support this clone. The CDR3 end is not reached by the read, which stops 3 residues before it; the germline J gene fills it in. The rearrangement uses TRBV29-1 and TRBJ2-1, with 8 bases fitting TRBD1. The CDR3 spans 16 residues. Losses at the gene ends were 6 bases for V and 9 bases for J; bases not matched to a gene: 19. The germline CDR1 and CDR2 sequences are SQVTM and ANQGSEA. The CDR3 is CSVDAGQGFTGTEQFF. Partial CDR3 DNA: TGCAGCGTGGACGCAGGACAGGGTTTTACAGGAACTGAG.

This clone was found a few times. The CDR3 end is not reached by the read, which stops 3 residues before it; the germline J gene fills it in. The V gene is TRBV18, the J gene TRBJ2-1; unclear D gene. There are 16 residues in the CDR3. The V end lost 6 bases, the J end lost 9 bases, and 24 bases lay between the germline ends. Germline V lookup: CDR1 KGHSH, CDR2 LQKENI. CDR3 DNA, as far as it was read: TGTGCCAGCTCTCCTCTGACTGGCCCCCCGTTGGGTGAG. Its translation: CASSPLTGPPLGE. The full CDR3 protein is CASSPLTGPPLGEQFF. Full variable domain (missing parts from reference TRBV18 and TRBJ2-1): NAGVMQNPRHLVRRRGQEARLRCSPMKGHSHVYWYRQLPEEGLKFMVYLQKENIIDESGMPKERFSAEFPKEGPSILRIQQVVRGDSAAYFCASSPLTGPPLGEQFFGPGTRLTVL.

A remark on this clone: One junction end does not reproduce the germline sequence, and a read error may be involved. The read ends 3 residues before the CDR3 terminus; that terminus is restored from the germline J gene. This chain uses TRBV7-9 with TRBJ2-7; D is undetermined. Per the germline V gene, CDR1 is SEHNR and CDR2 is FQNEAQ (reference sequence). The CDR3 totals 8 residues. The CDR3 here is CCVYEQYF. The sequenced part of the CDR3 DNA is TGCTGCGTCTACGAG.

This clone showed up many times. The read ends 3 residues shy of where the CDR3 ends; the end is completed using the germline J gene. V gene TRBV20-1 combines with J gene TRBJ1-2; possibly TRBD1 for D (5 bases). Germline lookup yields CDR1 DFQATT and CDR2 SNEGSKA (reference sequence). The CDR3 runs to 14 residues. Between the trimmed V and J ends, which lost 0 bases and 4 bases, there was a span of 12 bases. The CDR3 spells CSAREGARGYGYTF. Partial CDR3 DNA: TGCAGTGCTAGAGAAGGGGCCCGAGGCTATGGC.

This clone was counted ten times or more. The read ends 3 residues shy of where the CDR3 ends; the end is completed using the germline J gene. The V gene is TRBV20-1, the J gene TRBJ1-3; maybe TRBD1 (5 bases). Between the trimmed V and J ends, which lost 0 bases and 4 bases, there was a span of 10 bases. The V gene's germline CDR1 is DFQATT and CDR2 SNEGSKA (reference sequence). CDR3 length: 14 residues. The CDR3 spells CSARESAGGNTIYF. The sequenced part of the CDR3 DNA is TGCAGTGCTAGAGAATCGGCAGGGGGAAACACC.

This clone was observed many times. Read coverage stops 3 residues before the CDR3 terminus; the germline J gene supplies the remainder. This rearrangement joins TRBV7-2 to TRBJ2-7; 7 bases match TRBD2. The CDR3 has 14 residues. CDR1 and CDR2 from the germline V gene are SGHTA and FQGNSA. The trim removed 6 bases at V and 3 bases at J, leaving 8 bases unmatched. CDR3 amino acids: CASRKASGYYEQYF. The sequenced part of the CDR3 DNA is TGTGCCAGCAGAAAGGCTAGCGGCTACTACGAG.

This clone showed up many times. Read sequence stops 3 residues before the CDR3 end, and the germline J gene provides the missing end. The chain links TRBV20-1 to TRBJ2-7, with D perhaps TRBD1 (6 bases). CDR3 size: 13 residues. V was shortened by 3 bases and J by 3 bases, with 12 bases between the two germline ends. The V gene's germline CDR1 is DFQATT and CDR2 SNEGSKA (reference sequence). The CDR3 bases that were read are TGCAGTGCTAGTGAAGTCAGGGGCTACGAG. Residues: CSASEVRGYE. The entire CDR3 reads CSASEVRGYEQYF.

This clone was recorded at least ten times. The read gets to within 3 residues of the CDR3 end, and the germline J gene fills in the rest. J is TRBJ2-3 and V is TRBV10-1; 7 positions agree with TRBD2. CDR3 size: 15 residues. After removal of 6 bases from V and 6 bases from J, the junction contained 12 bases not matched to a gene. The germline V gene encodes CDR1 WNHNN and CDR2 SYGVQD (reference sequence). CDR3 DNA, as far as it was read: TGCGCCAGCAGCCAAAGCGGGATCGGTGGGGATACG. Residues: CASSQSGIGGDT. The whole CDR3 sequence reads CASSQSGIGGDTQYF.

In regard to this clone: Read coverage stops 3 residues before the CDR3 terminus; the germline J gene supplies the remainder. V and J are TRBV10-2 and TRBJ1-2; 8 bases agree with TRBD1. The J segment lost 7 bases and the V segment lost 2 bases, leaving 6 bases of the junction unmatched. CDR1 WSHSY and CDR2 SAAADI come from the germline V gene. This CDR3 has 14 residues. CDR3 residues: CASSEAQGAGGYTF. The DNA read from the CDR3 is TGCGCCAGCAGTGAGGCTCAGGGGGCTGGTGGC.

This clone has at least ten counts. From the germline J gene comes the end of the CDR3, since the read stops 3 residues before it. The chain carries TRBV5-1 and TRBJ2-2, with no clear D. The CDR3 is 15 residues long. The V and J ends lost 4 bases and 0 bases respectively, with 10 bases between them. Germline CDR1 reads SGHRS; CDR2 reads YFSETQ. Partial CDR3 DNA: TGCGCCAGCAGCCCCGACATGACGAACACCGGGGAG. This sequence encodes CASSPDMTNTGE. Given in full, the CDR3 is CASSPDMTNTGELFF.

This clone was detected ten times or more. Read coverage stops 3 residues before the CDR3 terminus; the germline J gene supplies the remainder. The chain joins TRBV18 to TRBJ2-1; D is undetermined. Germline V CDR1 and CDR2: KGHSH, LQKENI. V dropped 6 bases and J dropped 6 bases, with 15 bases sitting between them. The CDR3 is 14 residues long. CDR3 protein: CASSPRTASNEQFF. The DNA read from the CDR3 is TGTGCCAGCTCGCCTCGAACAGCCAGCAATGAG. The full variable domain, completed using reference TRBV18 and TRBJ2-1, is NAGVMQNPRHLVRRRGQEARLRCSPMKGHSHVYWYRQLPEEGLKFMVYLQKENIIDESGMPKERFSAEFPKEGPSILRIQQVVRGDSAAYFCASSPRTASNEQFFGPGTRLTVL.

This clone came up many times. The observed sequence ends 3 residues before the CDR3 terminus, with the missing tail filled in from the germline J gene. The chain has TRBV7-2 and TRBJ1-5; weak D call: TRBD1 (5 bases). Between the trimmed V and J ends, which lost 1 base and 6 bases, there was a span of 7 bases. This CDR3 is built from 13 residues. Germline V gene lookup returns CDR1 SGHTA and CDR2 FQGNSA. The CDR3 bases that were read are TGTGCCAGCAGCTTAGGGGGCGCTCAGCCC. Residues: CASSLGGAQP. The complete CDR3 protein is CASSLGGAQPQHF.

This clone was seen many times. From the germline J gene comes the end of the CDR3, since the read stops 3 residues before it. The chain carries TRBV10-1 and TRBJ1-1; no reliable D call. The V gene lost 0 bases and the J gene lost 1 base, with 9 bases spanning the gap. CDR1 and CDR2 from the germline V gene are WNHNN and SYGVQD (reference sequence). The CDR3 has 15 residues. The CDR3: CASSESPGANTEAFF. Incomplete CDR3 DNA: TGCGCCAGCAGTGAGTCGCCAGGAGCGAACACTGAA.

This clone was observed at least ten times. The CDR3 end lies 3 residues beyond the end of the read and is filled in from the germline J gene. V gene TRBV20-1 combines with J gene TRBJ2-7; TRBD2 aligns across 15 bases. V was pared by 2 bases and J by 5 bases, with 13 bases of the junction left unmatched. The CDR3 runs 18 residues. Germline V gene lookup returns CDR1 DFQATT and CDR2 SNEGSKA (reference sequence). The sequenced part of the CDR3 DNA is TGCAGTGCTAGACCTAAGTGGACTAGCGGGAGGGAGCCCCACGAG. Translation gives CSARPKWTSGREPHE. The CDR3, in full, reads CSARPKWTSGREPHEQYF.